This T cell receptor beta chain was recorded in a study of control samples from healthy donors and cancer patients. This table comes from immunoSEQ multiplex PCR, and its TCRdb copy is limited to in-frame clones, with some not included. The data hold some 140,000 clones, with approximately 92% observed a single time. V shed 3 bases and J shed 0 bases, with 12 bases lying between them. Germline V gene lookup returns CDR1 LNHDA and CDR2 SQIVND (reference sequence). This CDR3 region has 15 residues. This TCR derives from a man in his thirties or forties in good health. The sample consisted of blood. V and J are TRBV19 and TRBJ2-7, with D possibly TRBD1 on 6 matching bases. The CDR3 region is CASSIGQGSSYEQYF. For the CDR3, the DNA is TGTGCCAGTAGTATTGGGCAGGGGAGCTCCTACGAGCAGTACTTC.